The 20 T cell receptor beta chains below were found in one sample sequenced in a study of sequential checkpoint blockade in melanoma. Method: immunoSEQ multiplex PCR; TCRdb's copy keeps in-frame clones and lacks some. The sample holds roughly 5,000 clones, 23% seen once. Sample treatment: randomized to nivolumab then ipilimumab (arm A) or the reverse (arm B). The specimen comprised tumor tissue (inferred from file names), sampled from a patient given nivolumab and ipilimumab in sequence. The receptors come from a human donor with melanoma.

There are a few counts of this clone. This sequence joins TRBV19 and TRBJ1-1, with D maybe TRBD1 (6 bases). V was cut by 3 bases and J by 3 bases, with 17 bases left in between. The germline V gene has CDR1 LNHDA and CDR2 SQIVND (reference sequence). This CDR3 spans 16 amino acids. The CDR3 DNA sequence: TGTGCCAGTAGTATCAGGCAGGGGTTCCTCCACACTGAAGCTTTCTTT. Translation: CASSIRQGFLHTEAFF.

This clone was seen many times. This sequence joins TRBV11-3 and TRBJ2-3; D is perhaps TRBD2 (6 bases). The CDR3 has 16 amino acids. Germline CDR1 is SGHNT and CDR2 is YENEEA. V was cut by 2 bases and J by 2 bases, with 14 bases left in between. The CDR3 loop is CASSLNGRSNTDTQYF. The CDR3 nucleotides read TGTGCCAGCAGCTTAAACGGGAGATCTAACACAGATACGCAGTATTTT.

This chain joins TRBV6-8 and TRBJ2-3; possibly TRBD1 or TRBD2 for D (5 bases each). Germline V lookup: CDR1 MNHGY, CDR2 SAAAGT. The CDR3 runs to 13 residues. Trimming removed 8 bases from V and 2 bases from J, with 11 bases in between. The CDR3 DNA is TGTGCCAGCGCCGGGGCATCCACAGATACGCAGTATTTT. It translates to CASAGASTDTQYF.

This chain uses TRBV12-1 with TRBJ1-6; the table gives TRBD1 as D, unverified against the DNA. TRBV12-1 is a known pseudogene. The CDR3 is made up of 18 amino acids. DNA of the CDR3: TGTGCCGCGCCACCCGGGACAGGGGCCCCTTATACGAATTCACCCCTCCACTTT. Translation gives CAAPPGTGAPYTNSPLHF.

By sample share, this clone is medium-sized. This chain uses TRBV6-8 with TRBJ2-5, with D maybe TRBD2 (5 bases). CDR1 is MNHGY and CDR2 is SAAAGT in the germline V gene. The CDR3 runs to 13 residues. Between the trimmed V and J ends, which lost 5 bases and 2 bases, there was a span of 9 bases. CDR3 amino acids: CASSPGLQETQYF. CDR3 nucleotide sequence: TGTGCCAGCAGTCCTGGACTTCAAGAGACCCAGTACTTC.

Judged by abundance, this clone is medium-sized. The chain couples TRBV6-8 to TRBJ2-1; 7 nucleotides match TRBD1. CDR1 and CDR2 from the germline V gene are MNHGY and SAAAGT. The V gene end was trimmed by 6 bases and the J gene end by 10 bases; junction bases not matched to a gene: 15. CDR3 length: 15 amino acids. The CDR3 sequence is CASSPRLPSQGEQFF. In nucleotides, the CDR3 is TGTGCCAGCAGCCCCCGACTACCGTCACAGGGGGAGCAGTTCTTC.

This clone has only a few counts. The chain recombines TRBV6-1 with TRBJ1-1; a weak D match, TRBD1 (6 bases). This CDR3 region has 16 residues. Trimming shortened V by 1 base and J by 0 bases, and 12 bases separated the two germline ends. Germline CDR1 MNHNS, CDR2 SASEGT. CDR3 sequence reads: CASSEGTDFMNTEAFF. The CDR3 DNA follows: TGTGCCAGCAGTGAAGGGACAGACTTTATGAACACTGAAGCTTTCTTT.

Here the CDR3 reads CASSDRQNTEAFF. CDR3 nucleotides: TGTGCCAGCAGCGATCGACAGAACACTGAAGCTTTCTTT. This chain joins TRBV7-2 and TRBJ1-1; D gene uncertain. This CDR3 spans 13 amino acids. CDR1 SGHTA and CDR2 FQGNSA come from the germline V gene. V gave up 5 bases and J gave up 1 base, with 8 bases separating them.

This clone counts as large. V is TRBV9 and J is TRBJ1-1; D not certain. Germline V gene data show CDR1 as SGDLS and CDR2 as YYNGEE. The CDR3 consists of 15 residues. With 0 bases removed from V and 6 bases from J, the gap between germline ends came to 15 bases. CDR3 region: CASSVGNGVRAEAFF. The DNA of the CDR3 is TGTGCCAGCAGCGTAGGTAATGGGGTGAGGGCTGAAGCTTTCTTT.

This clone was seen many times. J is TRBJ2-1 and V is TRBV11-3, with a weak D call TRBD2 (5 bases). Per germline, CDR1 SGHNT and CDR2 YENEEA. CDR3 length: 14 amino acids. The V end lost 5 bases, the J end lost 4 bases, and 12 bases lay between the germline ends. The CDR3 DNA follows: TGTGCCAGCAGCGGACTGGATGGTTACAATGAGCAGTTCTTC. As protein: CASSGLDGYNEQFF.

In this sample, this clone is medium-sized. V is TRBV11-3 and J is TRBJ1-1; 9 nucleotides align to TRBD1. Germline V CDR1 and CDR2: SGHNT, YENEEA. The CDR3 spans 19 residues. With V trimmed by 1 base and J by 0 bases, 12 bases remained unmatched. The CDR3 sequence is CASSLGVSGQGLMNTEAFF. The CDR3 nucleotides are TGTGCCAGCAGCTTAGGAGTTTCGGGACAGGGCCTCATGAACACTGAAGCTTTCTTT.

This clone turned up a few times. V usage is TRBV9 and J usage is TRBJ2-2; D uncertain. CDR3 length: 13 residues. CDR1 is SGDLS, CDR2 YYNGEE, per germline. Trimming stripped 4 bases from V and 2 bases from J, with 6 bases between. The CDR3 DNA reads TGTGCCAGCAGCCCCCGTAACACCGGGGAGCTGTTTTTT. Amino acid sequence: CASSPRNTGELFF.

The chain recombines TRBV29-1 with TRBJ2-7; TRBD1 matches at 11 bases. After removal of 5 bases from V and 9 bases from J, the junction contained 9 bases not matched to a gene. This CDR3 has 13 residues. The germline V gene encodes CDR1 SQVTM and CDR2 ANQGSEA. CDR3: CSVPRTGGFGQYF. In DNA form, the CDR3 reads TGCAGCGTTCCTAGGACAGGGGGCTTTGGGCAGTACTTC.

This clone was counted between two and nine times. The chain links TRBV11-3 to TRBJ1-1; D is uncertain. Germline V CDR1 and CDR2: SGHNT, YENEEA. V lost 1 base and J lost 1, with 7 bases in between. This CDR3 comprises 14 residues. CDR3 DNA: TGTGCCAGCAGCTTAGGAGTAGGGAACACTGAAGCTTTCTTT. This translates into CASSLGVGNTEAFF.

J is TRBJ2-7 and V is TRBV28; D gene unclear. This CDR3 contains 14 residues. Per the germline V gene, CDR1 is MDHEN and CDR2 is SYDVKM. The V gene lost 7 bases and the J gene lost 3 bases, with 16 bases spanning the gap. CDR3: CASIPPGRVYEQYF. CDR3 bases: TGTGCCAGCATTCCTCCCGGCAGAGTCTACGAGCAGTACTTC.

This clone was observed a few times. The chain uses TRBV9 and TRBJ2-1; maybe TRBD1 (6 bases). This CDR3 contains 16 residues. V was trimmed by 3 bases and J by 0 bases, leaving 13 bases between them. Germline CDR1 is SGDLS and CDR2 is YYNGEE. CDR3 sequence (DNA): TGTGCCAGCAGCGCCTTACAGGGTAACTCCTACAATGAGCAGTTCTTC. Its protein is CASSALQGNSYNEQFF.

There are a few counts of this clone. The chain combines TRBV23-1 with TRBJ2-7, with 8 nucleotides matching TRBD2. TRBV23-1 is treated as an ORF (open reading frame) with a function not yet certain. This CDR3 region has 13 residues. With 6 bases clipped from V and 3 bases from J, the junction kept 4 bases outside the gene matches. The DNA for the CDR3 is TGCGCCAGCAGCTTGGGACTAGGCTACGAGCAGTACTTC. Amino acids: CASSLGLGYEQYF.

The table lists this clone with a count of one. The gene calls are TRBV15 and TRBJ2-7; 7 bases line up with TRBD1. The CDR3 loop spans 16 amino acids. CDR1 is LNHNV, CDR2 YYDKDF, per germline (reference sequence). V trimming: 0 bases; J trimming: 6 bases; junction bases outside the gene matches: 11. The CDR3 DNA reads TGTGCCACCAGCAGAGATCGGGGACAGTACCTAGCCGAGCAGTACTTC. Encoded protein: CATSRDRGQYLAEQYF.

This clone has more than one count but fewer than ten. V is TRBV9 and J is TRBJ1-2; perhaps TRBD1 as D (5 bases). Per germline, CDR1 SGDLS and CDR2 YYNGEE. The CDR3 extends over 13 amino acids. Trimming left V 4 bases short and J 8 bases short, with 15 bases between. CDR3 nucleotides: TGTGCCAGCAGCCCATCCCCAGGGAGCGGCTACACCTTC. Amino acid sequence: CASSPSPGSGYTF.

This clone was counted many times. The rearrangement joins TRBV11-3 to TRBJ2-1, with 8 bases matching TRBD1. CDR3 length equals 16 residues. Germline CDR1 SGHNT, CDR2 YENEEA. V lost 4 bases and J lost 5; bases outside the gene matches: 10. Written as DNA, the CDR3 is TGTGCCAGCAGCTCCGTTACCGGGACAGGAAACAATGAGCAGTTCTTC. Translating it yields CASSSVTGTGNNEQFF.